This note documents a single T cell receptor beta chain sequence. The data were taken from a study of blood T cell repertoires in COVID-19. Background on the study: COVID-19 samples collected from the United States, Italy and Spain covered acute and convalescent phases. T cells, B-cell-depleted T cells, or PBMCs supplied cDNA or gDNA.

In the original workflow: Amplifying reference gene primers gave estimates of nucleated cell counts. The table came from immunoSEQ multiplex PCR; TCRdb's copy has only in-frame clones and leaves some out. V, J and clone size were drawn from that table, and D and trimming were deduced from the DNA. The sample has over 65,000 clones, about 80% seen once; the top ten hold 15% to 20%. The CDR3 totals 18 residues. V was shortened by 2 bases and J by 0 bases, with 17 bases between the two germline ends. Germline-derived CDR1 and CDR2 are SGHAT and FQNNGV. The TCR originated in a man older than 75 with active COVID-19. Sequenced: peripheral blood. The chain couples TRBV11-2 to TRBJ2-4; D is perhaps TRBD2 (5 bases). The CDR3 loop reads CASSLLSSGNVAKNIQYF. CDR3 DNA: TGTGCCAGCAGCTTATTGTCGTCCGGGAACGTAGCCAAAAACATTCAGTACTTC.